The present T cell receptor beta chain was sequenced within a study of cytomegalovirus exposure and HLA in healthy donors. Study information: A previous analysis identified approximately 120 million unique TCR beta sequences derived from around 180 million T cells. Regarding the study as a whole: In most subjects, TCR beta sequences reportedly gave accurate predictions of HLA-A and HLA-B alleles.

Notes on this clone: Its matching antigen is unknown.

Primers: 60 Vbeta forward and 13 Jbeta reverse. Assay: immunoSEQ multiplex PCR; the TCRdb copy retains only in-frame clones and omits some. This sample has approximately 150,000 clones, with almost 85% found just once. The CDR3 loop spans 16 amino acids. Germline lookup yields CDR1 SGHRS and CDR2 YFSETQ. Trimming removed 5 bases from V and 1 base from J; junction bases left unmatched: 6. Sample: PBMCs. This receptor was identified in a man aged 30 to 39 in good health and CMV-seronegative. This chain joins TRBV5-1 and TRBJ2-3, with 11 bases lining up with TRBD2. Here the CDR3 reads CASRQLTSGGTDTQYF. In DNA, the CDR3 is TGCGCCAGCAGACAACTGACTAGCGGGGGCACAGATACGCAGTATTTT.